This TCR beta chain was captured in a study of T cells in Graves' hyperthyroidism and ophthalmopathy. RNA transcripts were the template for amplifying TCR beta CDR3 regions. TCR CDR3 underwent first-round RT-PCR with the HTBI primer set. One entry per CDR3 protein results from TCRdb running MiXCR on the multiplex PCR reads. The sample includes about 510,000 distinct CDR3 sequences, approximately 49% of them seen just once. The CDR3 extends over 16 amino acids. Germline V CDR1 and CDR2: MRHNA, SNTAGT. Exclusion of patients followed from uncontrolled infection, other autoimmune disease, pregnancy or lactation. Notes on this clonotype: The junction departs from germline at one end; a sequencing error may be responsible.

This clonotype originated in an adult woman with Graves' disease, either hyperthyroidism or ophthalmopathy (not recorded which). The material sequenced was peripheral blood or thyroid tissue (not recorded which). This rearrangement joins TRBV6-4 to TRBJ2-7, with 8 bases matching TRBD1. Here the CDR3 DNA reads TGTGCCACCAGTGATCCCGGACAGGGTGGGACCTACGAGCAGTACTTC. Protein: CATSDPGQGGTYEQYF.